What follows describes a single TCR beta chain. This record comes from a study of cytomegalovirus exposure and HLA in healthy donors. Sequencing was performed with immunoSEQ multiplex PCR; in TCRdb, only in-frame clones are kept and a portion is missing. The table shows hundreds of thousands of clones, with about 90% occurring only once. This CDR3 contains 14 residues. Germline CDR1 is LNHDA and CDR2 is SQIVND (reference sequence). The V end lost 3 bases, the J end lost 2 bases, and 8 bases lay between the germline ends. The chain links TRBV19 to TRBJ1-5; D is ambiguous. Material: PBMCs. The sequence was collected from a young man in good health and CMV-seropositive. The DNA for the CDR3 is TGTGCCAGTAGTATTCTCTGGGGCAATCAGCCCCAGCATTTT. This translates into CASSILWGNQPQHF.